This T cell receptor beta chain was sequenced in a study of read filtering for tumor transcriptome and immune sequencing. Study summary: Roughly 8 patients were R-ISS I, approximately 15 were R-ISS II, roughly 7 were R-ISS III.

This clonotype was seen at least ten times. Its specificity is not known. Study findings and constraints: Dropping single-read clonotypes raised IR-seq and RNA-seq shared-clonotype correlation.

Germline assignment: CDR1 LNHDA and CDR2 SQIVND (reference sequence). There are 16 residues in the CDR3. Losses at the gene ends were 4 bases for V and 4 bases for J; bases not matched to a gene: 10. From 400 to 450 ng of RNA, a library with molecular barcoded alpha/delta and beta/gamma adaptors was made. In TCRdb, the reads were re-called with MiXCR into one record per CDR3 protein. The data hold more than 100,000 distinct CDR3 sequences, with roughly 13% observed a single time. Sampling of bone marrow took place during active disease in every patient. The sequenced sample was a population of CD138-negative cells sorted from bone marrow. This chain links TRBV19 with TRBJ2-3, with 8 bases that match TRBD1. The TCR comes from a donor aged 40 or older with multiple myeloma. CDR3 nucleotide sequence: TGTGCCAGTAGTACAGATCCTGCAGGGGGCGCAGATACGCAGTATTTT. Protein: CASSTDPAGGADTQYF. Supplemented by reference TRBV19 and TRBJ2-3, the full variable domain reads DGGITQSPKYLFRKEGQNVTLSCEQNLNHDAMYWYRQDPGQGLRLIYYSQIVNDFQKGDIAEGYSVSREKKESFPLTVTSAQKNPTAFYLCASSTDPAGGADTQYFGPGTRLTVL.